These 26 T cell receptor beta chains were all obtained from the same sample, sequenced in a study of T cell responses to AZD1222 COVID-19 vaccine. Profiled with immunoSEQ multiplex PCR; TCRdb holds only in-frame clones, not every one. The sample consists of about 150,000 clones, around nine tenths of them appearing once. The source material was peripheral blood, sampled on day 0 of AZD1222 vaccination. Receptors originate from an adult in good health.

This clone appeared once. The chain employs TRBV7-3 and TRBJ2-3; D possibly corresponds to TRBD2 (6 bases). CDR1 and CDR2 from the germline V gene are SGHTA and FQGTGA. The V end was cut by 3 bases, the J end by 6 bases, with 10 bases between. The CDR3 is 13 amino acids. The CDR3 protein is CASSFSLADTQYF. CDR3 bases: TGTGCCAGCAGCTTCAGCCTAGCGGATACGCAGTATTTT. Full variable domain (rest looked up from reference TRBV7-3 and TRBJ2-3): GAGVSQTPSNKVTEKGKYVELRCDPISGHTALYWYRQSLGQGPEFLIYFQGTGAADDSGLPNDRFFAVRPEGSVSTLKIQRTERGDSAVYLCASSFSLADTQYFGPGTRLTVL.

V and J are TRBV27 and TRBJ2-7, with TRBD2 matching over 9 bases. CDR1 and CDR2 (germline): MNHEY, SMNVEV (reference sequence). CDR3 length: 13 amino acids. Trimming cost V 5 bases and J 5 bases; bases outside gene matches: 4. CDR3 sequence (DNA): TGTGCCAGCAGTCCATGGACTAGCGACGAGCAGTACTTC. Its protein product is CASSPWTSDEQYF.

The chain recombines TRBV3-1 (or the pseudogene TRBV3-2) with TRBJ1-6; a possible D gene is TRBD1 (5 bases). The CDR3 totals 15 residues. With 0 bases removed from V and 7 bases from J, the gap between germline ends came to 10 bases. CDR1 and CDR2 from the germline V gene are LGHDT and YNNKEL (reference sequence). CDR3 loop: CASSQDPGGNSPLHF. CDR3 coding DNA: TGTGCCAGCAGCCAAGATCCGGGGGGGAATTCACCCCTCCACTTT.

J is TRBJ2-5 and V is TRBV28; 8 bases line up with TRBD2. The CDR3 covers 17 residues. V shed 4 bases and J 5 bases; nucleotides not matched to a gene: 15. Germline V gene data show CDR1 as MDHEN and CDR2 as SYDVKM. CDR3 residues: CASSSELAAPNWETQYF. DNA for the CDR3: TGTGCCAGCAGTTCGGAACTAGCGGCCCCGAATTGGGAGACCCAGTACTTC.

The V call is TRBV24-1, the J call TRBJ1-2, with 12 bases that match TRBD1. CDR3 size: 16 residues. Germline CDR1 KGHDR, CDR2 SFDVKD. After removal of 1 base from V and 3 bases from J, the junction contained 2 bases not matched to a gene. CDR3 in amino acids: CATSDFGTGGDYGYTF. The CDR3 DNA sequence: TGTGCCACCAGTGATTTCGGGACAGGGGGCGACTATGGCTACACCTTC.

V is TRBV7-2 and J is TRBJ2-6, with 7 bases matching TRBD2. The CDR3 loop spans 16 amino acids. Germline assignment: CDR1 SGHTA and CDR2 FQGNSA. The trim removed 5 bases at V and 4 bases at J, leaving 8 bases unmatched. Written as DNA, the CDR3 is TGTGCCAGCAGCCCCTGGGGGGGAACAGGGGCCAACGTCCTGACTTTC. This encodes CASSPWGGTGANVLTF.

This chain links TRBV6-2 or TRBV6-3 with TRBJ1-1; tentative D call: TRBD1 (5 bases). V lost 4 bases, J lost 5 bases, and 11 bases lay in between. The CDR3 has 13 residues. Germline V CDR1 and CDR2: MNHEY, SVGEGT. The CDR3 coding sequence is TGTGCCAGCAGTTCAGGGAGGCGGACTGAAGCTTTCTTT. It codes for CASSSGRRTEAFF.

The chain employs TRBV7-6 and TRBJ1-5; no clear D. The CDR3 sequence is 16 residues long. CDR1 is SGHVS and CDR2 is FNYEAQ in the germline V gene. V lost 2 bases and J 5 bases, leaving 16 bases between the germline ends. CDR3 in DNA: TGTGCCAGCAGCTTAAATCCCCTCCTCGGGGATCAGCCCCAGCATTTT. The encoded protein is CASSLNPLLGDQPQHF.

The chain combines TRBV19 with TRBJ1-5; tentatively, D is TRBD1 (5 bases). Germline CDR1 is LNHDA and CDR2 is SQIVND (reference sequence). The CDR3 length is 13 residues. For the CDR3, the DNA is TGTGGGTCCATAGGCAGGGGCAATCAGCCCCAGCATTTT. Translated: CGSIGRGNQPQHF.

This clone has only one observation. The CDR3 protein is CASSQDIGQGIAHTEAFF. CDR3 sequence (DNA): TGCGCCAGCAGCCAAGATATCGGGCAGGGAATAGCACACACTGAAGCTTTCTTT. V gene TRBV4-3 combines with J gene TRBJ1-1; D might be TRBD1 (5 bases). Germline V gene lookup returns CDR1 LGHNA and CDR2 YSLEER. This CDR3 contains 18 residues. Trimming shortened V by 0 bases and J by 3 bases, and 20 bases separated the two germline ends.

This chain connects TRBV24-1 to TRBJ2-1; D unresolved. The V and J ends lost 5 bases and 0 bases respectively, with 4 bases between them. Germline assignment: CDR1 KGHDR and CDR2 SFDVKD. The CDR3 length is 13 residues. The CDR3 sequence is CATSASSYNEQFF. As DNA, the CDR3 is TGTGCCACCAGTGCCAGCTCCTACAATGAGCAGTTCTTC.

This chain uses TRBV5-1 with TRBJ1-4; a possible D gene is TRBD1 (5 bases). Looked up from germline, CDR1 is SGHRS and CDR2 is YFSETQ. The CDR3 loop spans 14 amino acids. Trimming cost V 0 bases and J 7 bases, with 10 bases left between them. CDR3 sequence (DNA): TGCGCCAGCAGCTTGGGTGGGGCCGGTGAAAAACTGTTTTTT. It specifies CASSLGGAGEKLFF. Combining the CDR3 with reference TRBV5-1 and TRBJ1-4 gives the whole variable domain KAGVTQTPRYLIKTRGQQVTLSCSPISGHRSVSWYQQTPGQGLQFLFEYFSETQRNKGNFPGRFSGRQFSNSRSEMNVSTLELGDSALYLCASSLGGAGEKLFFGSGTQLSVL.

This rearrangement joins TRBV18 to TRBJ2-2; D is uncertain. With 0 bases removed from V and 7 bases from J, the gap between germline ends came to 12 bases. The length of the CDR3 is 15 residues. Germline values: CDR1 KGHSH, CDR2 LQKENI. The CDR3 region is CASSPPPLVFGELFF. The CDR3, as DNA: TGTGCCAGCTCACCACCGCCCCTAGTTTTCGGGGAGCTGTTTTTT.

The chain is built from TRBV5-6 and TRBJ1-5, with D perhaps matching TRBD1 (6 bases). This CDR3 region has 13 residues. The V and J ends lost 3 bases and 5 bases respectively, with 9 bases between them. Germline V gene data show CDR1 as SGHDT and CDR2 as YYEEEE. For the CDR3, the DNA is TGTGCCAGCAGCTGGAGGGGGGATCAGCCCCAGCATTTT. This gives the protein CASSWRGDQPQHF.

This chain joins TRBV11-2 and TRBJ1-2, with 7 bases lining up with TRBD1. Germline trimming cut 3 bases from V and 7 bases from J; bases unmatched to any gene: 11. The CDR3 is 15 residues long. CDR1 is SGHAT and CDR2 is FQNNGV in the germline V gene. The CDR3 DNA reads TGTGCCAGCAGCTTGAAAGTAGGGGGCGCGATTGGCTACACCTTC. It translates to CASSLKVGGAIGYTF.

The chain uses TRBV18 and TRBJ2-7, with D possibly TRBD1 on 6 matching bases. The CDR3 consists of 14 residues. Between the trimmed V and J ends, which lost 4 bases and 3 bases, there was a span of 13 bases. Germline CDR1 and CDR2: KGHSH and LQKENI. The CDR3, as DNA: TGTGCCAGCTCACGAGAAGGGGGTGGCTACGAGCAGTACTTC. This translates into CASSREGGGYEQYF.

The chain employs TRBV15 and TRBJ1-5; D uncertain. Germline-derived CDR1 and CDR2 are LNHNV and YYDKDF (reference sequence). V dropped 0 bases and J dropped 0 bases, with 9 bases sitting between them. The CDR3 loop spans 16 amino acids. CDR3 in DNA: TGTGCCACCAGCAGAGATTGGCAGAATAGCAATCAGCCCCAGCATTTT. Translation: CATSRDWQNSNQPQHF. The entire variable domain, with the rest obtained from reference TRBV15 and TRBJ1-5, is as follows: DAMVIQNPRYQVTQFGKPVTLSCSQTLNHNVMYWYQQKSSQAPKLLFHYYDKDFNNEADTPDNFQSRRPNTSFCFLDIRSPGLGDTAMYLCATSRDWQNSNQPQHFGDGTRLSIL.

The chain recombines TRBV28 with TRBJ1-3, with 7 bases matching TRBD1. V was pared by 6 bases and J by 0 bases, with 8 bases of the junction left unmatched. CDR3 length: 16 amino acids. The germline gives CDR1 MDHEN, CDR2 SYDVKM. CDR3 DNA sequence: TGTGCCAGCAGAAGAGGGGGCGACCACTCTGGAAACACCATATATTTT. Protein: CASRRGGDHSGNTIYF.

The J gene is TRBJ2-7, the V gene TRBV28; possible D gene TRBD2, 5 bases. The CDR3 spans 15 residues. In germline, CDR1 is MDHEN, CDR2 SYDVKM. V was shortened by 6 bases and J by 9 bases, with 24 bases between the two germline ends. Here the CDR3 reads CASSGMLRLAQVQYF. Written as DNA, the CDR3 is TGTGCCAGCAGCGGGATGCTGAGGCTGGCGCAGGTGCAGTACTTC.

The chain employs TRBV5-6 and TRBJ1-5; D call uncertain. The CDR3 runs 17 residues. The V end lost 0 bases, the J end lost 5 bases, and 18 bases lay between the germline ends. CDR1 is SGHDT and CDR2 is YYEEEE in the germline V gene. CDR3 region: CASSLDRGGSVDQPQHF. CDR3 sequence (DNA): TGTGCCAGCAGCTTGGATCGGGGTGGGTCGGTCGATCAGCCCCAGCATTTT.

The chain joins TRBV5-4 to TRBJ2-1, with 7 nucleotides matching TRBD2. V dropped 1 base and J dropped 8; count of bases not matched to a gene: 3. The CDR3 has 13 amino acids. From germline, CDR1 is SGHNT and CDR2 YYREEE (reference sequence). CDR3 in amino acids: CASSLWLADEQFF. The CDR3 bases are TGTGCCAGCAGCTTGTGGCTAGCGGATGAGCAGTTCTTC.

The chain combines TRBV6-6 with TRBJ2-1; no definite D call. Trimming shortened V by 3 bases and J by 0 bases, and 9 bases separated the two germline ends. Germline V gene sequence: CDR1 MNHNY, CDR2 SVGAGI (reference sequence). The CDR3 covers 15 residues. The CDR3 loop is CASSYWVPSYNEQFF. CDR3 coding DNA: TGTGCCAGCAGTTATTGGGTACCCTCCTACAATGAGCAGTTCTTC.

This clone was found once. The CDR3 loop is CASSQDSTGYGYTF. The DNA of the CDR3 is TGTGCCAGCAGCCAAGATTCGACAGGCTATGGCTACACCTTC. The chain carries TRBV14 and TRBJ1-2; TRBD1 is a possible D gene (6 bases). The CDR3 contains 14 residues. Per the germline V gene, CDR1 is SGHDN and CDR2 is FVKESK. V was cut by 0 bases and J by 4 bases, with 9 bases left in between.

CDR3 nucleotides: TGTGCCAGCAGCCCCGGGACTAGCGGGAATCATGAGCAGTTCTTC. Encoded protein: CASSPGTSGNHEQFF. The gene calls are TRBV7-3 and TRBJ2-1, with 13 bases lining up with TRBD2. Trimming took 5 bases from V and 8 from J; bases not matched to a gene: 6. The CDR3 contains 15 residues. Germline-derived CDR1 and CDR2 are SGHTA and FQGTGA.

This chain uses TRBV24-1 with TRBJ2-5; tentatively, D is TRBD2 (6 bases). The CDR3 runs to 16 residues. V shed 6 bases and J shed 5 bases, with 21 bases lying between them. From germline, CDR1 is KGHDR and CDR2 SFDVKD. The CDR3 nucleotides read TGTGCCACCAGTCGAGGTTCGGGAGTCGGTGGGGAGACCCAGTACTTC. Its translation: CATSRGSGVGGETQYF.

This rearrangement joins TRBV27 to TRBJ1-4, with 11 bases lining up with TRBD1. The CDR3 is 16 residues long. Germline V gives CDR1 MNHEY, CDR2 SMNVEV (reference sequence). The V segment lost 5 bases and the J segment 4 bases; nucleotides outside the gene matches: 6. The DNA of the CDR3 is TGTGCCAGCAGTCCATGGACAGGGGGCGATAATGAAAAACTGTTTTTT. This translates into CASSPWTGGDNEKLFF.